In its sample, the clone carrying this T cell receptor beta chain was seen a few times. Its antigen is as yet unknown. This entry belongs to a study of T cell responses to AZD1222 COVID-19 vaccine. Overall study context: Second-dose timings of about 4 or about 12 weeks were pooled. Findings and caveats of the study: Baseline serology detected seropositivity in only six AZD1222 recipients. Spike-wide coverage was observed for vaccine-associated CD4 TCRs, with dominant responses at 160-218 and 743-854. Most donors were white British and more were female, and clonal diversity was possibly underestimated.

Only in-frame clones appear in the TCRdb table, and some are missing; sequencing was by immunoSEQ multiplex PCR. The sample gives under 150,000 clones, 93% of which show up once; roughly 5.4% is in the top ten. V lost 1 base and J 3 bases, leaving 13 bases between the germline ends. The germline CDR1 and CDR2 sequences are MGHRA and YSYEKL. CDR3 length: 15 residues. The receptor was isolated from an adult in good health. The genes are TRBV4-1 and TRBJ2-7; D call uncertain. The sequencing used peripheral blood, collected on day 0 of AZD1222 vaccination. CDR3 sequence: CASSQVGTAYYEQYF. The CDR3, as DNA: TGCGCCAGCAGCCAAGTAGGAACAGCTTACTACGAGCAGTACTTC.